Listed here are 17 T cell receptor beta chains from one sample, sequenced in a study of T cells after yellow fever vaccination. Each CDR3 protein gets one entry after TCRdb re-called the 5' RACE reads with MiXCR. The data show 300,000 to 350,000 distinct CDR3 sequences, around 4.4% seen once. This material consisted of PBMCs, taken 15 days after the yellow fever booster vaccination. All receptors derive from a man aged 18 to 29 who received the YFV17D yellow fever vaccine.

This clonotype was observed at least ten times. V gene TRBV9 combines with J gene TRBJ2-3; the D is unclear. Germline V lookup: CDR1 SGDLS, CDR2 YYNGEE. The V and J ends lost 0 bases and 1 base respectively, with 6 bases between them. The CDR3 extends over 14 amino acids. The CDR3 reads CASSVGPGTDTQYF. The CDR3 DNA follows: TGTGCCAGCAGCGTAGGTCCCGGCACAGATACGCAGTATTTT.

The chain carries TRBV29-1 and TRBJ2-3; D may be TRBD1 or TRBD2 (5 bases each). The germline V gene encodes CDR1 SQVTM and CDR2 ANQGSEA. The CDR3 is 17 amino acids. V was shortened by 4 bases and J by 4 bases, with 24 bases between the two germline ends. This chain's CDR3 is CSVVDLEGRPGADTQYF. Written as DNA, the CDR3 is TGCAGCGTTGTAGACCTCGAGGGGCGCCCCGGGGCAGATACGCAGTATTTT.

This clonotype was seen a few times. V usage is TRBV2 and J usage is TRBJ1-6; D might be TRBD1 (5 bases). The V gene lost 4 bases and the J gene lost 6 bases, with 13 bases spanning the gap. The germline CDR1 and CDR2 sequences are SNHLY and FYNNEI. This CDR3 region has 15 residues. CDR3 amino acids: CASSGGLGTNSPLHF. The CDR3 DNA is TGTGCCAGCAGTGGAGGGCTGGGGACTAATTCACCCCTCCACTTT.

V gene TRBV7-8 combines with J gene TRBJ1-1, with 10 bases identical to TRBD1. The trim removed 7 bases at V and 11 bases at J, leaving 16 bases unmatched. The CDR3 runs to 15 residues. The germline V gene encodes CDR1 SGHVS and CDR2 FQNEAQ. CDR3 bases: TGTGCCAGCAAAGTTTATGGGACAGGGGTGCTGGGCGCTTTCTTT. Its protein is CASKVYGTGVLGAFF. The full variable domain, completed using reference TRBV7-8 and TRBJ1-1, is GAGVSQSPRYKVAKRGQDVALRCDPISGHVSLFWYQQALGQGPEFLTYFQNEAQLDKSGLPSDRFFAERPEGSVSTLKIQRTQQEDSAVYLCASKVYGTGVLGAFFGQGTRLTVV.

This clonotype was seen a handful of times. V and J are TRBV20-1 and TRBJ1-2; D unclear. The CDR3 has 11 residues. Germline lookup yields CDR1 DFQATT and CDR2 SNEGSKA (reference sequence). Trimming left V 2 bases short and J 5 bases short, with 6 bases between. CDR3 residues: CSARWGYGYTF. DNA of the CDR3: TGCAGTGCTAGATGGGGATATGGCTACACCTTC.

This clonotype was counted at least ten times. V usage is TRBV7-9 and J usage is TRBJ2-7; tentative D call: TRBD1 (5 bases). Germline V gene lookup returns CDR1 SEHNR and CDR2 FQNEAQ (reference sequence). V was cut by 2 bases and J by 5 bases, with 13 bases left in between. The CDR3 runs to 14 residues. CDR3 nucleotide sequence: TGTGCCAGCAGCTTATTCCAGGGCCCACACGAGCAGTACTTC. It is translated as CASSLFQGPHEQYF.

This clonotype was found many times. The CDR3 DNA reads as TGCGCCAGCAGCGAGGGGTTATACTCTGGAAACACCATATATTTT. As protein: CASSEGLYSGNTIYF. This chain connects TRBV5-1 to TRBJ1-3; maybe TRBD1 (5 bases). Trimming left V 4 bases short and J 0 bases short, with 11 bases between. The germline V gene encodes CDR1 SGHRS and CDR2 YFSETQ. The CDR3 is made up of 15 amino acids.

This clonotype appeared many times. The rearrangement joins TRBV10-3 to TRBJ1-6; D may be TRBD1 (6 bases). Germline V gene sequence: CDR1 ENHRY, CDR2 SYGVKD. The V end was cut by 10 bases, the J end by 9 bases, with 22 bases between. The CDR3 runs to 15 residues. CDR3 nucleotide sequence: TGTGCCACCCGGGGCACCGGGACACGGATTTCACCCCTCCACTTT. The encoded protein is CATRGTGTRISPLHF.

The rearrangement uses TRBV4-1 and TRBJ2-7; 7 bases fit TRBD1. Germline CDR1 reads MGHRA; CDR2 reads YSYEKL. The CDR3 is 15 residues long. Trimming removed 1 base from V and 4 bases from J; junction bases left unmatched: 7. As DNA, the CDR3 is TGCGCCAGCAGCCAAGTTCCCAGGGGGTCTTACGAGCAGTACTTC. Its translation: CASSQVPRGSYEQYF.

This chain links TRBV7-2 with TRBJ1-5; perhaps TRBD1 as D (6 bases). The ends were cut back, 5 bases at V and 7 bases at J, with 12 bases in the middle. Per germline, CDR1 SGHTA and CDR2 FQGNSA. There are 13 residues in the CDR3. The CDR3: CASSGPGAQPQHF. The CDR3 region has the DNA TGTGCCAGCAGCGGGCCGGGGGCCCAGCCCCAGCATTTT.

The rearrangement joins TRBV6-2 or TRBV6-3 to TRBJ2-3, with D possibly TRBD2 on 6 matching bases. Trimming removed 6 bases at V and 4 bases at J, with 11 bases between. The length of the CDR3 is 13 residues. CDR1 and CDR2 from the germline V gene are MNHEY and SVGEGT. The CDR3 region has the DNA TGTGCCAGCAGGGGGGGTGGGTCAGATACGCAGTATTTT. This sequence encodes CASRGGGSDTQYF.

This clonotype appeared a few times. V usage is TRBV6-1 and J usage is TRBJ2-7; D possibly matches TRBD1 or TRBD2 (5 bases each). Per the germline V gene, CDR1 is MNHNS and CDR2 is SASEGT. The CDR3 has 13 residues. Between the trimmed V and J ends, which lost 3 bases and 5 bases, there was a span of 11 bases. CDR3 sequence: CASSEVGPHEQYF. DNA for the CDR3: TGTGCCAGCAGTGAGGTGGGACCCCACGAGCAGTACTTC.

This clonotype was found many times. One end of the junction varies from germline; a read error may be responsible. The chain has TRBV6-2 or TRBV6-3 and TRBJ1-2; D unclear. Germline V gene sequence: CDR1 MNHEY, CDR2 SVGEGT. The length of the CDR3 is 11 residues. The CDR3 here is CASSYSRVFAF. CDR3 nucleotide sequence: TGTGCCAGCAGTTACTCGAGAGTTTTCGCCTTC.

This clonotype occurred a few times. This rearrangement joins TRBV19 to TRBJ1-4; unclear D gene. The germline gives CDR1 LNHDA, CDR2 SQIVND (reference sequence). V was clipped by 3 bases and J by 3 bases, with 17 bases between them. This CDR3 is 17 amino acids long. The CDR3, as DNA: TGTGCCAGTAGTATTAGAGTTCAACGGCGATCTAATGAAAAACTGTTTTTT. This codes for CASSIRVQRRSNEKLFF.

The rearrangement uses TRBV6-2 or TRBV6-3 and TRBJ1-5; TRBD1 matches at 8 bases. The V segment lost 2 bases and the J segment 5 bases; nucleotides outside the gene matches: 17. The CDR3 consists of 19 residues. Looked up from germline, CDR1 is MNHEY and CDR2 is SVGEGT. Here the CDR3 reads CASSYHLDEQGGGHQPQHF. The CDR3 coding sequence is TGTGCCAGCAGTTACCACCTCGATGAACAGGGGGGGGGACATCAGCCCCAGCATTTT.

This clonotype has just a few counts. This chain joins TRBV4-1 and TRBJ1-3, with TRBD1 matching over 8 bases. Looked up from germline, CDR1 is MGHRA and CDR2 is YSYEKL. Losses at the gene ends were 2 bases for V and 7 bases for J; bases not matched to a gene: 13. CDR3 length: 17 amino acids. DNA of the CDR3: TGCGCCAGCAGCCAACCGGCGGGGGCAGGGGGCTGGAACACCATATATTTT. As protein: CASSQPAGAGGWNTIYF.

This clonotype was seen repeatedly, ten times or more. V is TRBV4-3 and J is TRBJ2-4; D gene uncertain. V lost 1 base and J 6 bases, leaving 10 bases between the germline ends. Germline values: CDR1 LGHNA, CDR2 YSLEER. This CDR3 has 14 residues. CDR3 DNA: TGCGCCAGCAGCCAAGGGTCATACTCAAACATTCAGTACTTC. It translates to CASSQGSYSNIQYF.